This T cell receptor beta chain was found in a study of T cells after yellow fever vaccination (dated by TCRdb to about 2019). The study in broad terms: The SMART-Seq v4 Ultra Low Input RNA kit was used to prepare libraries from fractions with low cell numbers. To track T-cell clones before and after primary and booster YFV17D yellow fever vaccination, bulk TCR alpha and beta repertoires were sequenced longitudinally. Two healthy male donors, one aged 18 to 29 and one aged 30 to 40 years, made up the cohort. Blood was collected at multiple timepoints before and after primary and secondary immunization, and bulk PBMC replicates and cell subsets were isolated.

Reading from cysteine to phenylalanine, the CDR3 counts 14 amino acids. Just the 42-base CDR3 DNA is kept, in frame starting at base 1. V and J are truncated by 3 bases and 6 bases respectively, leaving an intervening sequence of 14 bases. CDR1 and CDR2 (DFQATT, SNEGSKA) derive from the germline V gene (reference sequence). The treatment or condition label of this sample denotes: live attenuated yellow fever vaccine strain. At each blood-draw timepoint, two biological replicates of bulk PBMCs were collected. PBMCs were isolated from peripheral blood using a standard Ficoll-Paque protocol. RNA was extracted with TriZol from bulk PBMCs, CD4 and CD8 fractions, and dextramer-positive and dextramer-negative fractions. Worth noting for this clonotype: Which antigen it targets is not known. It has no much larger one-base neighbor in the sample; base qualities were not kept.

Study-wide conclusions, independent of this receptor: Compared with the primary T-cell response, the secondary T-cell response was weaker but faster, peaking on day 5 rather than day 15. A small fraction of clonotypes showed up in both the CD4 and CD8 compartments, probably as a result of convergent recombination. FACS-sorted repertoires could contain abundant contaminating clonotypes from the bulk population, so computational filtering was required. Only two donors were included in the study, so the extent to which the findings can be generalized is limited. After the booster, most clones that had expanded after primary vaccination were detected again (approximately 96% of CD4 and around 88% of CD8), suggesting broad maintenance of memory.

Synthesis of TCR cDNA relied on 5'RACE template switching, a step that introduced a universal primer site along with unique molecular identifiers. cDNA synthesis was primed from both the TCR alpha and TCR beta constant segments. Two PCR steps were used to amplify libraries, with sample barcodes and sequencing adapters being added in the second step. Libraries were sequenced on Illumina HiSeq 2500 (2x100 bp) or NovaSeq (2x150 bp). Processing in the source paper ran as follows. MIGEC was used to demultiplex reads and collapse the reads into UMI consensus sequences, and MiXCR was used for V(D)J alignment. Vaccine-responding clonotypes were identified with edgeR using replicate PBMC samples, with FDR below 0.01 and a log2 fold change above 5 up to day 15 being required. CD4 or CD8 identity was assigned to each bulk clonotype according to whether the clonotype was present at higher abundance in the sequenced CD4 repertoire or the sequenced CD8 repertoire. TCRdb redid the processing of the public reads, applying fastp at Q25 and MiXCR, and retained in-frame beta chains. All rows with the same CDR3 protein become a single entry with the most common DNA and genes. The V and J calls come from TCRdb's annotation, not from the publication. The sample table records a few hundred thousand distinct CDR3 sequences; around 6.8% of these occur just once. 18% of the sample is held by the ten biggest clonotypes.

This receptor was obtained from a man aged 18 to 29 who received the YFV17D yellow fever vaccine. The chain is encoded by TRBV20-1 joined to TRBJ1-4; TRBD1 is a possible D gene, resting on 6 matching bases. Sequencing used PBMCs, obtained around 45 days after the first yellow fever vaccination. The CDR3 has the sequence CSARDYGTYEKLFF. The DNA sequence reads TGCAGTGCTAGGGACTATGGGACATATGAAAAACTGTTTTTT.